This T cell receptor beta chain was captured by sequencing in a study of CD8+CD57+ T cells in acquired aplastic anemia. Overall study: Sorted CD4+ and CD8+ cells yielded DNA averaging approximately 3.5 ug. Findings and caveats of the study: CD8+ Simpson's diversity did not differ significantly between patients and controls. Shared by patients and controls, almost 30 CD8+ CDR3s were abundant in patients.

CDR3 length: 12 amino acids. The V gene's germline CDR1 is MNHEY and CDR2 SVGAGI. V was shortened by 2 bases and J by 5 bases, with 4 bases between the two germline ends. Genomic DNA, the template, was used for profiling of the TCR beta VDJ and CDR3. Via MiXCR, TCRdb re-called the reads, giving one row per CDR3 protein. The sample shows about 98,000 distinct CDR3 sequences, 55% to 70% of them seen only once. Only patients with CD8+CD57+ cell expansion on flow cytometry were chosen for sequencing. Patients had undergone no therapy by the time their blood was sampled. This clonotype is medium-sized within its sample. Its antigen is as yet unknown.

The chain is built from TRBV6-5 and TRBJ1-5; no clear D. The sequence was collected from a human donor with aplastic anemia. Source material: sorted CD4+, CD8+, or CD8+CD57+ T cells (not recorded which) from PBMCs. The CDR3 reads CASSYGDQPQHF. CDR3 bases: TGTGCCAGCAGTTACGGGGATCAGCCCCAGCATTTT.